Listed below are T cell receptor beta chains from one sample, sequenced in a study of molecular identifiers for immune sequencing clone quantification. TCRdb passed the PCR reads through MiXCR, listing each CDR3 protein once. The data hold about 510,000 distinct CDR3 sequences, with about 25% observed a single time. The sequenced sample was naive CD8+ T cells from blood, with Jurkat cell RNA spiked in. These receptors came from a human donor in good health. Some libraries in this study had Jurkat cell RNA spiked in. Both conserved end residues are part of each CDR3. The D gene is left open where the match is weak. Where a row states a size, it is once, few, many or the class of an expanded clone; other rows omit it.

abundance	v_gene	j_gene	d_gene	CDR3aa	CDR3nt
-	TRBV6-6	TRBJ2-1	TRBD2	CASSSGLAGVYEQFF	TGTGCCAGCAGTTCCGGACTAGCGGGAGTTTATGAGCAGTTCTTC
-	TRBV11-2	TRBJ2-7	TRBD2	CASSLGSGGFYEQYF	TGTGCCAGCAGCTTAGGGTCGGGGGGGTTCTACGAGCAGTACTTC
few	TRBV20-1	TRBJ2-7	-	CSARMTATYEQHF	TGCAGTGCTAGGATGACAGCTACCTACGAGCAGCACTTC
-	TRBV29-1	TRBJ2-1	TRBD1	CSVEGLAGTGDSYNEQFF	TGCAGCGTTGAAGGTTTAGCCGGGACAGGGGACTCCTACAATGAGCAGTTCTTC
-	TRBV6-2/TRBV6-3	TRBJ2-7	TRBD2	CASSYMVAGAGEQYF	TGTGCCAGCAGTTACATGGTAGCGGGAGCCGGCGAGCAGTACTTC
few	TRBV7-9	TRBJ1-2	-	CASSLVGQLNYGYTF	TGTGCCAGCAGCTTAGTAGGACAGTTAAACTATGGCTACACCTTC
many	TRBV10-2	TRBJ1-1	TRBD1	CASSTGGTEAFF	TGCGCCAGCAGTACAGGGGGCACTGAAGCTTTCTTT
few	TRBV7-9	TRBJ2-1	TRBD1	CASSLSGTGGSRGQFF	TGTGCCAGCAGCTTATCCGGGACAGGGGGATCCAGGGGGCAGTTCTTC
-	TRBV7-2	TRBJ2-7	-	CASSPQEAYEQYF	TGTGCCAGCAGCCCCCAGGAGGCCTACGAGCAGTACTTC
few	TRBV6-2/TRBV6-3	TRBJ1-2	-	CASSFYPGNYGYTF	TGTGCCAGCAGTTTTTACCCCGGCAACTATGGCTACACCTTC
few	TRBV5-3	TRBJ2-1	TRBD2	CASSLAGGRGNAQFF	TGTGCCAGCAGTTTAGCGGGGGGCCGGGGCAATGCGCAGTTCTTC
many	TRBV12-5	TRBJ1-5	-	CASGLYPPTGLGNQPQHF	TGTGCTAGTGGTTTGTATCCCCCTACGGGGTTGGGCAATCAGCCCCAGCATTTT
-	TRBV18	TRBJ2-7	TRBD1	CASSDIRQGDVYEQYF	TGTGCCAGCTCAGACATCCGGCAGGGGGACGTCTACGAGCAGTACTTC
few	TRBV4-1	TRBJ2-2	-	CASSQVSTPVPGSNTGELFF	TGCGCCAGCAGCCAAGTAAGCACCCCCGTTCCGGGGTCGAACACCGGGGAGCTGTTTTTT
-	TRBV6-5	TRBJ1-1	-	CASSYQGMNTEAFF	TGTGCCAGCAGTTACCAGGGAATGAACACTGAAGCTTTCTTT
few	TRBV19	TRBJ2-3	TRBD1	CASSKTGAHTQYF	TGTGCCAGTAGTAAAACAGGGGCTCATACGCAGTATTTT